These 15 T cell receptor beta chains were sequenced from one sample in a study of blood T cell repertoires in COVID-19. The table came from immunoSEQ multiplex PCR; TCRdb's copy has only in-frame clones and leaves some out. In the table there are fewer than 300,000 clones, around 90% of which are singletons. Sequencing was carried out using peripheral blood. The receptors originated from a young woman with acute or convalescent COVID-19.

The rearrangement links TRBV19 to TRBJ1-5; D is unresolved. The CDR3 extends over 14 amino acids. Trimming cost V 7 bases and J 3 bases, with 13 bases left between them. Germline V gene sequence: CDR1 LNHDA, CDR2 SQIVND (reference sequence). This CDR3 reads CASTKLANNQPQHF. The CDR3 DNA is TGTGCCAGTACTAAGCTCGCAAACAATCAGCCCCAGCATTTT.

V and J are TRBV9 and TRBJ2-2; 7 nucleotides agree with TRBD2. The V gene end was trimmed by 0 bases and the J gene end by 5 bases; junction bases not matched to a gene: 16. Looked up from germline, CDR1 is SGDLS and CDR2 is YYNGEE. The CDR3 loop spans 19 amino acids. DNA for the CDR3: TGTGCCAGCAGCGTAGACCCGAGAAGCGGGACTCGTAGAACCGGGGAGCTGTTTTTT. Its translation: CASSVDPRSGTRRTGELFF.

The rearrangement joins TRBV19 to TRBJ2-7, with D maybe TRBD1 (6 bases). V was pared by 4 bases and J by 9 bases, with 16 bases between. The CDR3 has 13 amino acids. Germline V gene data show CDR1 as LNHDA and CDR2 as SQIVND (reference sequence). The CDR3 region has the DNA TGTGCCAGTAGTAGGACAGAGAACAGCGGGCAGTACTTC. Its protein is CASSRTENSGQYF.

The rearrangement joins TRBV5-8 to TRBJ1-4; TRBD1 matches at 9 bases. Germline loops: CDR1 SGHTS, CDR2 YDEGEE. J lost 5 bases, V lost 4 bases, and 6 bases had no gene match. The CDR3 consists of 15 residues. CDR3 in amino acids: CASSLGTGLNEKLFF. In DNA, the CDR3 is TGTGCCAGCAGCCTTGGGACAGGGTTAAATGAAAAACTGTTTTTT.

The chain links TRBV14 to TRBJ2-7; 8 bases map to TRBD2. The CDR3 covers 15 residues. J lost 6 bases, V lost 5 bases, and 12 bases had no gene match. From germline, CDR1 is SGHDN and CDR2 FVKESK. The CDR3 reads CASSLKPAGVSEQYF. The CDR3 nucleotides read TGTGCCAGCAGCTTAAAACCAGCGGGAGTTAGCGAGCAGTACTTC.

This chain links TRBV28 with TRBJ2-1; the D gene is possibly TRBD2 (6 bases). Trimming took off 8 bases at V and 4 bases at J, with 9 bases between the two ends. The CDR3 loop spans 12 amino acids. Germline CDR1 reads MDHEN; CDR2 reads SYDVKM. CDR3 in DNA: TGTGCCAGCGCCCTAGCGTACAATGAGCAGTTCTTC. Its translation: CASALAYNEQFF.

CDR3 coding DNA: TGTGCCAGCAGTTGGTCACAGGGGGCGCGCACCGGGGAGCTGTTTTTT. This encodes CASSWSQGARTGELFF. V is TRBV27 and J is TRBJ2-2; 9 bases agree with TRBD1. With V trimmed by 4 bases and J by 4 bases, 7 bases remained unmatched. The CDR3 consists of 16 residues. Looked up from germline, CDR1 is MNHEY and CDR2 is SMNVEV (reference sequence).

The V and J genes are TRBV9 and TRBJ2-2; TRBD2 matches 8 bases. CDR1 is SGDLS, CDR2 YYNGEE, per germline. The V and J ends lost 4 bases and 0 bases, in that order; junction bases with no gene match: 2. This CDR3 is built from 15 residues. The CDR3 region has the DNA TGTGCCAGCAGCTCACTAGCGGCGAACACCGGGGAGCTGTTTTTT. Its protein is CASSSLAANTGELFF.

This clone turned up a few times. CDR3 DNA sequence: TGTGCCAGCAGTCCACAGGGACCCCGCACTGAAGCTTTCTTT. It is translated as CASSPQGPRTEAFF. The rearrangement links TRBV5-4 to TRBJ1-1, with D possibly being TRBD1 (6 bases). Trimming took 5 bases from V and 4 from J, leaving 15 bases between them. CDR3 length: 14 residues. Germline V gene sequence: CDR1 SGHNT, CDR2 YYREEE (reference sequence).

The rearrangement uses TRBV5-1 and TRBJ2-5; tentative D call: TRBD1 (5 bases). The V and J ends lost 1 base and 0 bases respectively, with 16 bases between them. Looked up from germline, CDR1 is SGHRS and CDR2 is YFSETQ. The CDR3 totals 17 residues. CDR3 DNA sequence: TGCGCCAGCAGCTTGCTTACAGGACCTGTCGACCAAGAGACCCAGTACTTC. Its protein product is CASSLLTGPVDQETQYF.

The chain combines TRBV10-1 with TRBJ2-1, with 8 positions matching TRBD2. CDR3 size: 15 residues. The germline gives CDR1 WNHNN, CDR2 SYGVQD (reference sequence). Trimming cost V 3 bases and J 8 bases; bases outside gene matches: 9. This CDR3 reads CASSELTQAGDEQFF. For the CDR3, the DNA is TGCGCCAGCAGTGAATTGACCCAAGCGGGGGATGAGCAGTTCTTC.

This clone has only one observation. This chain links TRBV6-6 with TRBJ2-5; D call uncertain. Per the germline V gene, CDR1 is MNHNY and CDR2 is SVGAGI (reference sequence). This CDR3 has 14 residues. V lost 0 bases to trimming and J lost 5 bases, with 10 bases between them. The CDR3 here is CASSYSVYRETQYF. The CDR3 DNA is TGTGCCAGCAGTTACTCGGTCTATCGGGAGACCCAGTACTTC.

CDR3 DNA: TGTGCCAGCAGCCGCACTAGAGAATTCTACAATGAGCAGTTCTTC. This encodes CASSRTREFYNEQFF. The rearrangement uses TRBV11-3 and TRBJ2-1; perhaps TRBD2 as D (5 bases). V lost 5 bases to trimming and J lost 3 bases, with 14 bases between them. The CDR3 is made up of 15 amino acids. CDR1 SGHNT and CDR2 YENEEA come from the germline V gene.

This chain connects TRBV27 to TRBJ2-2; 9 bases line up with TRBD2. This CDR3 comprises 14 residues. The V and J ends lost 3 bases and 6 bases, in that order; junction bases with no gene match: 2. The germline V gene has CDR1 MNHEY and CDR2 SMNVEV (reference sequence). CDR3 in DNA: TGTGCCAGCAGTTTTAGCGGGAGATCCGGGGAGCTGTTTTTT. It is translated as CASSFSGRSGELFF.

This chain joins TRBV19 and TRBJ2-3, with TRBD2 matching over 9 bases. CDR1 is LNHDA and CDR2 is SQIVND in the germline V gene (reference sequence). The CDR3 runs to 13 residues. Trimming cost V 8 bases and J 2 bases; bases outside gene matches: 2. The CDR3 region has the DNA TGTGCCAGTGGACTAGCGCACACAGATACGCAGTATTTT. Its protein is CASGLAHTDTQYF.